Presented here are 31 T cell receptor beta chains from one specimen sequenced in a study of cytomegalovirus exposure and HLA in healthy donors. 13 Jbeta primers and 60 Vbeta primers were used for the PCR. This table comes from immunoSEQ multiplex PCR, and its TCRdb copy is limited to in-frame clones, with some not included. Here the sample table reports some 110,000 clones. The sample taken for sequencing was PBMCs. These receptors all come from a man younger than 40 in good health and CMV-seronegative.

The V gene is TRBV5-4, the J gene TRBJ2-7; 9 bases map to TRBD1. The V gene end was trimmed by 5 bases and the J gene end by 3 bases; junction bases not matched to a gene: 6. Looked up from germline, CDR1 is SGHNT and CDR2 is YYREEE (reference sequence). The CDR3 is 14 amino acids. CDR3: CASRRDRANYEQYF. CDR3 DNA sequence: TGTGCCAGCAGGCGGGACAGGGCGAACTACGAGCAGTACTTC.

The chain links TRBV14 to TRBJ2-7, with D possibly matching TRBD1 (5 bases). Germline CDR1 reads SGHDN; CDR2 reads FVKESK. The CDR3 runs 15 residues. With 4 bases removed from V and 4 bases from J, the gap between germline ends came to 17 bases. CDR3 bases: TGTGCCAGCAGCCGGGGCCTCAGGGATTGGTACGAGCAGTACTTC. Translating gives CASSRGLRDWYEQYF.

This chain uses TRBV9 with TRBJ2-2; D may be TRBD2 (6 bases). Germline V lookup: CDR1 SGDLS, CDR2 YYNGEE. This CDR3 comprises 16 residues. V was cut by 4 bases and J by 1 base, with 14 bases left in between. CDR3 nucleotide sequence: TGTGCCAGCAGCCCAGGCGGGCGGGAGAACACCGGGGAGCTGTTTTTT. Amino acid sequence: CASSPGGRENTGELFF. The entire variable domain, with the rest obtained from reference TRBV9 and TRBJ2-2, is as follows: DSGVTQTPKHLITATGQRVTLRCSPRSGDLSVYWYQQSLDQGLQFLIQYYNGEERAKGNILERFSAQQFPDLHSELNLSSLELGDSALYFCASSPGGRENTGELFFGEGSRLTVL.

The chain employs TRBV28 and TRBJ2-3, with 7 bases aligning to TRBD1. CDR3 length: 13 residues. J lost 5 bases, V lost 2 bases, and 1 base had no gene match. The germline V gene has CDR1 MDHEN and CDR2 SYDVKM. Here the CDR3 reads CASSLPGGDTQYF. The CDR3 bases are TGTGCCAGCAGTTTACCAGGGGGAGATACGCAGTATTTT.

J is TRBJ2-2 and V is TRBV6-1; 7 nucleotides line up with TRBD1. Trimming cost V 4 bases and J 5 bases; bases outside gene matches: 7. Germline lookup yields CDR1 MNHNS and CDR2 SASEGT. The CDR3 totals 15 residues. The CDR3 sequence is CASSARQGGTGELFF. In nucleotides, the CDR3 is TGTGCCAGCAGTGCCCGACAGGGTGGGACCGGGGAGCTGTTTTTT.

This chain connects TRBV11-2 to TRBJ1-5; D remains unclear. The CDR3 is 13 amino acids. V lost 0 bases and J lost 5, with 5 bases in between. The germline V gene encodes CDR1 SGHAT and CDR2 FQNNGV. CDR3 sequence (DNA): TGTGCCAGCAGCTTAGATGCGGATCAGCCCCAGCATTTT. Its protein product is CASSLDADQPQHF.

The gene calls are TRBV5-1 and TRBJ2-5; possible D gene TRBD1, 5 bases. The CDR3 sequence is 15 residues long. CDR1 SGHRS and CDR2 YFSETQ come from the germline V gene. V dropped 4 bases and J dropped 1 base, with 14 bases sitting between them. Written as DNA, the CDR3 is TGCGCCAGCAGCCGAAGTCGACAGCTCCAAGAGACCCAGTACTTC. This translates into CASSRSRQLQETQYF.

The chain has TRBV19 and TRBJ1-5, with 9 bases fitting TRBD1. This CDR3 is built from 16 residues. The germline CDR1 and CDR2 sequences are LNHDA and SQIVND (reference sequence). The V and J ends lost 6 bases and 2 bases, in that order; junction bases with no gene match: 8. The CDR3 coding sequence is TGTGCCAGTAGAAACCCGGGACAGGGTGGCAATCAGCCCCAGCATTTT. Translating gives CASRNPGQGGNQPQHF.

The CDR3 region has the DNA TGTGCCTGGAGTGTACCAGGGGGCTTCAATCAGCCCCAGCATTTT. Protein product: CAWSVPGGFNQPQHF. This chain connects TRBV30 to TRBJ1-5; 8 bases map to TRBD1. There are 15 residues in the CDR3. Per the germline V gene, CDR1 is GTSNPN and CDR2 is SVGIG (reference sequence). J lost 3 bases, V lost 0 bases, and 4 bases had no gene match.

The chain combines TRBV27 with TRBJ2-4; 8 positions match TRBD1. CDR1 and CDR2 (germline): MNHEY, SMNVEV (reference sequence). Unmatched junction bases numbered 9, after V lost 5 bases and J lost 0 bases. The CDR3 runs to 17 residues. CDR3 sequence reads: CASSPDRVGLAKNIQYF. In nucleotides, the CDR3 is TGTGCCAGCAGTCCGGACAGGGTTGGGTTAGCCAAAAACATTCAGTACTTC.

V is TRBV5-1 and J is TRBJ2-7, with 9 bases that match TRBD1. Unmatched junction bases numbered 6, after V lost 2 bases and J lost 3 bases. This CDR3 contains 15 residues. Looked up from germline, CDR1 is SGHRS and CDR2 is YFSETQ. This CDR3 reads CASSLSGTGIYEQYF. Written as DNA, the CDR3 is TGCGCCAGCAGCTTATCCGGGACAGGGATCTACGAGCAGTACTTC.

The rearrangement joins TRBV6-5 to TRBJ1-4; tentatively, D is TRBD1 (6 bases). Between the trimmed V and J ends, which lost 4 bases and 8 bases, there was a span of 14 bases. CDR3 size: 14 residues. Germline CDR1 is MNHEY and CDR2 is SVGAGI. The CDR3 sequence: CASSSQGGEEKLFF. In DNA, the CDR3 is TGTGCCAGCAGTTCACAGGGCGGAGAAGAAAAACTGTTTTTT.

The rearrangement joins TRBV6-5 to TRBJ1-6; 9 bases match TRBD1. Germline V gives CDR1 MNHEY, CDR2 SVGAGI. The CDR3 has 15 residues. J was trimmed by 11 bases and V by 6 bases; bases with no gene match: 11. Here the CDR3 reads CASRNRGRILTPLHF. CDR3 nucleotide sequence: TGTGCCAGCAGGAACAGGGGGCGTATACTTACACCCCTCCACTTT.

V and J are TRBV10-3 and TRBJ2-7; 7 bases fit TRBD1. The CDR3 covers 14 residues. Germline values: CDR1 ENHRY, CDR2 SYGVKD. V shed 6 bases and J 1 base; nucleotides not matched to a gene: 6. The CDR3 spells CAIRPGQNSYEQYF. CDR3 nucleotide sequence: TGTGCCATCAGACCGGGACAGAATTCCTACGAGCAGTACTTC.

The chain has TRBV5-1 and TRBJ2-1; no definite D call. V dropped 0 bases and J dropped 5 bases, with 6 bases sitting between them. The V gene's germline CDR1 is SGHRS and CDR2 YFSETQ. This CDR3 has 13 residues. The CDR3 DNA reads TGCGCCAGCAGCTTGGGTCGTCACAATGAGCAGTTCTTC. Its protein is CASSLGRHNEQFF.

The chain employs TRBV6-5 and TRBJ1-2; tentatively, D is TRBD1 (5 bases). Deletions cut 5 bases from V and 8 bases from J, with 15 bases between. The germline gives CDR1 MNHEY, CDR2 SVGAGI. This CDR3 spans 13 amino acids. In nucleotides, the CDR3 is TGTGCCAGCAGTCCCGGGGGGGGTTGGGGCTACACCTTC. Amino acid sequence: CASSPGGGWGYTF.

The chain recombines TRBV11-1 with TRBJ2-7; 8 positions agree with TRBD1. CDR1 is SGHAT, CDR2 FQDESV, per germline (reference sequence). The CDR3 covers 14 residues. V gave up 3 bases and J gave up 2 bases; unmatched junction bases: 3. The CDR3 DNA is TGTGCCAGCAGCTTCGGGACAGGTGCCTACGAGCAGTACTTC. Its translation: CASSFGTGAYEQYF.

This chain connects TRBV2 to TRBJ2-7, with TRBD1 identical over 8 bases. After removal of 6 bases from V and 2 bases from J, the junction contained 3 bases not matched to a gene. This CDR3 region has 13 residues. Germline values: CDR1 SNHLY, CDR2 FYNNEI. Here the CDR3 reads CASRMDRAYEQYF. The CDR3 DNA is TGTGCCAGCAGGATGGACAGGGCCTACGAGCAGTACTTC.

The rearrangement links TRBV19 to TRBJ1-5, with 10 bases matching TRBD1. Germline trimming cut 8 bases from V and 5 bases from J; bases unmatched to any gene: 6. The CDR3 consists of 14 residues. Germline V CDR1 and CDR2: LNHDA, SQIVND (reference sequence). CDR3 region: CASRDRGLYQPQHF. The DNA for the CDR3 is TGTGCCAGTCGGGACAGGGGTTTATATCAGCCCCAGCATTTT.

The rearrangement uses TRBV5-1 and TRBJ2-7; possibly TRBD2 for D (7 bases). The V gene's germline CDR1 is SGHRS and CDR2 YFSETQ. CDR3 length: 16 residues. Trimming removed 3 bases from V and 0 bases from J, with 16 bases in between. CDR3 DNA: TGCGCCAGCAGCTGGGGGGGGGCCGATAGCTCCTACGAGCAGTACTTC. Its protein product is CASSWGGADSSYEQYF.

The chain is built from TRBV4-1 and TRBJ1-1, with 7 bases matching TRBD1. The V gene end was trimmed by 1 base and the J gene end by 8 bases; junction bases not matched to a gene: 7. Looked up from germline, CDR1 is MGHRA and CDR2 is YSYEKL. CDR3 length equals 14 residues. The CDR3 DNA sequence: TGCGCCAGCAGCCAAGCAGGGATGGACAGGGAAGCTTTCTTT. Translated, it gives CASSQAGMDREAFF.

The chain combines TRBV7-2 with TRBJ2-7; 12 bases line up with TRBD1. The CDR3 runs 15 residues. V gave up 4 bases and J gave up 5 bases; unmatched junction bases: 6. Germline CDR1 is SGHTA and CDR2 is FQGNSA. The CDR3 loop is CASSSGTGGMDEQYF. CDR3 in DNA: TGTGCCAGCAGCTCCGGGACAGGGGGCATGGACGAGCAGTACTTC.

The V and J genes are TRBV30 and TRBJ2-1; 8 positions agree with TRBD2. CDR3 size: 15 residues. V trimming: 2 bases; J trimming: 4 bases; junction bases outside the gene matches: 7. Germline loops: CDR1 GTSNPN, CDR2 SVGIG (reference sequence). CDR3 DNA: TGTGCCTGGAGTTTTACTAGCGGCTCGTACAATGAGCAGTTCTTC. Translating it yields CAWSFTSGSYNEQFF.

The chain uses TRBV11-2 and TRBJ1-1; D is undetermined. Trimming removed 6 bases from V and 4 bases from J, with 6 bases in between. CDR3 length equals 11 residues. Per the germline V gene, CDR1 is SGHAT and CDR2 is FQNNGV. The CDR3 reads CASSLSTEAFF. The CDR3 DNA reads TGTGCCAGCAGTCTGAGCACTGAAGCTTTCTTT.

Of note for this clone: Other DNA sequences within the sample encode an identical CDR3. The chain links TRBV5-5 to TRBJ2-5, with 7 bases matching TRBD1. V trimming: 7 bases; J trimming: 4 bases; junction bases outside the gene matches: 7. This CDR3 is 13 amino acids long. Germline CDR1 is SGHKS and CDR2 is YYEKEE (reference sequence). The CDR3 sequence: CASSSPGGETQYF. CDR3 DNA sequence: TGTGCCAGCTCAAGTCCAGGGGGAGAGACCCAGTACTTC.

V is TRBV30 and J is TRBJ1-1; D unresolved. Trimming took 1 base from V and 4 from J, leaving 13 bases between them. The CDR3 length is 14 residues. Looked up from germline, CDR1 is GTSNPN and CDR2 is SVGIG (reference sequence). As DNA, the CDR3 is TGTGCCTGGAGTGCCCCGACACTGGGCACTGAAGCTTTCTTT. Its translation is CAWSAPTLGTEAFF.

The chain combines TRBV6-6 with TRBJ1-5, with D maybe TRBD1 (6 bases). Trimming removed 5 bases at V and 5 bases at J, with 16 bases between. The CDR3 is 15 residues long. CDR1 and CDR2 from the germline V gene are MNHNY and SVGAGI (reference sequence). CDR3 DNA sequence: TGTGCCAGCAGTCCCACAGGGTCTTCCGATCAGCCCCAGCATTTT. This gives the protein CASSPTGSSDQPQHF.

The V gene is TRBV7-9, the J gene TRBJ2-5; 7 bases are shared with TRBD1. The DNA end is a closer match to TRBJ2-7, so the J assignment may be wrong. In germline, CDR1 is SEHNR, CDR2 FQNEAQ (reference sequence). The CDR3 is 15 residues long. The CDR3 sequence: CASSSLSDRVYEQYF. The CDR3 nucleotides are TGTGCCAGCAGCTCCTTATCCGACAGGGTCTACGAGCAGTACTTC.

The chain combines TRBV20-1 with TRBJ1-2, with a possible D match to TRBD1 (6 bases). Deletions cut 6 bases from V and 6 bases from J, with 11 bases between. The CDR3 consists of 11 residues. Germline lookup yields CDR1 DFQATT and CDR2 SNEGSKA (reference sequence). The DNA for the CDR3 is TGCAGTGCAAGGACAGAGGATGGCTACACCTTC. Translated, it gives CSARTEDGYTF.

The CDR3 spells CASSRQGQETQYF. The CDR3 DNA follows: TGTGCCAGCAGCCGACAGGGCCAAGAGACCCAGTACTTC. V and J are TRBV5-4 and TRBJ2-5; 7 positions match TRBD1. Germline V gene data show CDR1 as SGHNT and CDR2 as YYREEE (reference sequence). J lost 1 base, V lost 4 bases, and 1 base had no gene match. CDR3 size: 13 residues.

The rearrangement uses TRBV7-8 and TRBJ2-5; a possible D gene is TRBD1 (5 bases). TRBJ2-7 matches the DNA end more closely, so the J call is doubtful. The V gene's germline CDR1 is SGHVS and CDR2 FQNEAQ. This CDR3 region has 18 residues. CDR3 residues: CASSLFWGGRRSSYEQYF. Here the CDR3 DNA reads TGTGCCAGCAGCTTATTCTGGGGCGGAAGGCGAAGCTCCTACGAGCAGTACTTC.